A single sample gave rise to the 30 T cell receptor beta chains below, sequenced in a study of CD8 T cells in ankylosing spondylitis. Each CDR3 protein gets one entry after TCRdb re-called the 5' RACE reads with MiXCR. The top ten hold over 7.5% of the sample, which has about 160,000 distinct CDR3 sequences, around 19% seen once. Sequenced input: blood, either unsorted or a sorted T cell fraction (not recorded which). These receptors came from a male donor with ankylosing spondylitis or in good health (not recorded which).

CDR3 amino acids: CASMGGPSYNEQFF. The CDR3 region has the DNA TGTGCCAGCATGGGAGGCCCATCCTACAATGAGCAGTTCTTC. The chain links TRBV28 to TRBJ2-1, with D possibly matching TRBD2 (6 bases). V was trimmed by 7 bases and J by 1 base, leaving 11 bases between them. The length of the CDR3 is 14 residues. Germline CDR1 is MDHEN and CDR2 is SYDVKM.

The V call is TRBV19, the J call TRBJ2-7; no clear D. The length of the CDR3 is 14 residues. Germline-derived CDR1 and CDR2 are LNHDA and SQIVND (reference sequence). V was shortened by 1 base and J by 3 bases, with 10 bases between the two germline ends. The CDR3 DNA reads as TGTGCCAGTAGTATAGCCGCCGCCAACTACGAGCAGTACTTC. It is translated as CASSIAAANYEQYF.

This clonotype turned up a few times. This chain joins TRBV6-1 and TRBJ2-3; 7 positions match TRBD2. J lost 0 bases, V lost 5 bases, and 5 bases had no gene match. CDR1 MNHNS and CDR2 SASEGT come from the germline V gene. The CDR3 extends over 15 amino acids. This CDR3 reads CASSRSGDSTDTQYF. For the CDR3, the DNA is TGTGCCAGCAGTCGAAGCGGGGATAGCACAGATACGCAGTATTTT.

This clonotype occurred many times. The V gene is TRBV11-1, the J gene TRBJ2-2; D gene uncertain. V shed 5 bases and J shed 6 bases, with 7 bases lying between them. CDR3 length: 12 residues. CDR1 SGHAT and CDR2 FQDESV come from the germline V gene (reference sequence). The CDR3 here is CASSPNPGELFF. In DNA form, the CDR3 reads TGTGCCAGCAGCCCCAACCCCGGGGAGCTGTTTTTT.

The chain carries TRBV9 and TRBJ2-3; D remains unclear. Germline CDR1 is SGDLS and CDR2 is YYNGEE. Trimming removed 0 bases from V and 1 base from J, with 9 bases in between. The CDR3 contains 15 residues. Here the CDR3 DNA reads TGTGCCAGCAGCGTAGCTGGGCTTGGCACAGATACGCAGTATTTT. This encodes CASSVAGLGTDTQYF.

CDR3 in amino acids: CASSDSHTDTQYF. CDR3 in DNA: TGTGCCAGCAGTGACAGCCACACAGATACGCAGTATTTT. The chain is built from TRBV28 and TRBJ2-3; D may be TRBD1 (5 bases). The germline V gene encodes CDR1 MDHEN and CDR2 SYDVKM. Trimming cost V 5 bases and J 2 bases, with 8 bases left between them. The CDR3 is made up of 13 amino acids.

The genes are TRBV7-2 and TRBJ2-3, with 9 bases identical to TRBD2. The germline V gene has CDR1 SGHTA and CDR2 FQGNSA. The CDR3 has 15 amino acids. V shed 6 bases, J shed 2 bases, and the junction held 6 bases outside the gene matches. The chain's CDR3 is CASRLPGLATDTQYF. The CDR3 region has the DNA TGTGCCAGCAGACTACCGGGACTAGCCACAGATACGCAGTATTTT.

This clonotype was detected only a few times. The rearrangement joins TRBV6-1 to TRBJ2-7, with 8 bases fitting TRBD1. Germline CDR1 reads MNHNS; CDR2 reads SASEGT. V was pared by 1 base and J by 3 bases, with 5 bases of the junction left unmatched. The CDR3 has 15 residues. The CDR3 loop reads CASSEERQGNYEQYF. CDR3 nucleotide sequence: TGTGCCAGCAGTGAAGAAAGACAGGGGAACTACGAGCAGTACTTC.

The J gene is TRBJ1-5, the V gene TRBV7-2; D possibly corresponds to TRBD1 (6 bases). Per germline, CDR1 SGHTA and CDR2 FQGNSA. Trimming removed 3 bases at V and 2 bases at J, with 14 bases between. This CDR3 comprises 16 residues. The CDR3 DNA follows: TGTGCCAGCAGCTTGGCTGGGACACAAGGCAATCAGCCCCAGCATTTT. It yields the protein CASSLAGTQGNQPQHF. The variable domain in full, completed from reference TRBV7-2 and TRBJ1-5, reads GAGVSQSPSNKVTEKGKDVELRCDPISGHTALYWYRQSLGQGLEFLIYFQGNSAPDKSGLPSDRFSAERTGGSVSTLTIQRTQQEDSAVYLCASSLAGTQGNQPQHFGDGTRLSIL.

This clonotype occurred many times. The rearrangement joins TRBV4-1 to TRBJ2-5, with D unclear. The germline CDR1 and CDR2 sequences are MGHRA and YSYEKL. The CDR3 has 13 amino acids. Trimming left V 3 bases short and J 7 bases short, with 12 bases between. CDR3 protein: CASSHERKRTQYF. In DNA form, the CDR3 reads TGCGCCAGCAGCCATGAAAGAAAAAGGACCCAGTACTTC.

In its sample, this clonotype was seen a few times. The V gene is TRBV28, the J gene TRBJ2-1; possible D gene TRBD2, 5 bases. The CDR3 totals 14 residues. The V gene's germline CDR1 is MDHEN and CDR2 SYDVKM. Trimming cost V 4 bases and J 4 bases, with 11 bases left between them. CDR3 sequence (DNA): TGTGCCAGCAGTTCCCCGGGGATTTACAATGAGCAGTTCTTC. Its translation is CASSSPGIYNEQFF.

The genes are TRBV20-1 and TRBJ1-5; maybe TRBD1 (5 bases). This CDR3 contains 13 residues. V gave up 3 bases and J gave up 6 bases, with 12 bases separating them. CDR1 is DFQATT and CDR2 is SNEGSKA in the germline V gene (reference sequence). CDR3 in DNA: TGCAGTGCTAGGGGACCTGGGGGTCAGCCCCAGCATTTT. Translated, it gives CSARGPGGQPQHF.

The rearrangement uses TRBV27 and TRBJ2-1, with a possible D match to TRBD2 (6 bases). Trimming stripped 4 bases from V and 7 bases from J, with 17 bases between. The germline V gene encodes CDR1 MNHEY and CDR2 SMNVEV (reference sequence). This CDR3 has 15 amino acids. The CDR3 sequence is CASSSGTSVNNEQFF. In DNA, the CDR3 is TGTGCCAGCAGTTCCGGGACTTCCGTCAATAATGAGCAGTTCTTC.

The sample holds a few counts of this clonotype. V usage is TRBV20-1 and J usage is TRBJ2-5, with D perhaps TRBD2 (5 bases). CDR1 DFQATT and CDR2 SNEGSKA come from the germline V gene (reference sequence). Trimming took off 0 bases at V and 4 bases at J, with 21 bases between the two ends. The CDR3 is 17 amino acids. The CDR3 region is CSARDLRGKLSGETQYF. CDR3 bases: TGCAGTGCTAGAGATCTTAGAGGGAAACTCTCAGGAGAGACCCAGTACTTC.

This clonotype was observed a handful of times. In DNA, the CDR3 is TGTGCCAGCAGCACGGGGCTATTCAAGAGCGAGCAGTACTTC. The encoded protein is CASSTGLFKSEQYF. This rearrangement joins TRBV7-2 to TRBJ2-7; tentatively, D is TRBD1 or TRBD2 (5 bases each). V lost 5 bases and J lost 6, with 17 bases in between. Per germline, CDR1 SGHTA and CDR2 FQGNSA. The CDR3 consists of 14 residues.

This chain uses TRBV6-4 with TRBJ2-7; TRBD1 agrees at 11 bases. Looked up from germline, CDR1 is MRHNA and CDR2 is SNTAGT. J lost 0 bases, V lost 5 bases, and 6 bases had no gene match. CDR3 length: 16 residues. The CDR3 is CASSKAGTGGSYEQYF. CDR3 DNA: TGTGCCAGCAGTAAAGCCGGGACAGGGGGCTCCTACGAGCAGTACTTC.

The rearrangement joins TRBV24-1 to TRBJ1-1, with TRBD1 matching over 7 bases. Germline lookup yields CDR1 KGHDR and CDR2 SFDVKD. Trimming cost V 10 bases and J 3 bases; bases outside gene matches: 7. This CDR3 is 13 amino acids long. The chain's CDR3 is CATRRGQDTEAFF. CDR3 DNA sequence: TGTGCCACAAGAAGGGGGCAGGACACTGAAGCTTTCTTT.

This clonotype was seen only a few times. A single base separates this from a much larger clone, so it may be a read error. The chain carries TRBV5-5 and TRBJ2-1; 13 bases are a match to TRBD2. CDR1 is SGHKS and CDR2 is YYEKEE in the germline V gene (reference sequence). This CDR3 spans 15 amino acids. The CDR3 DNA is TGTGACAGCAGCTCCGGGACTAGCGGGACCGATGAGCAGTTCTTC. Amino acid sequence: CDSSSGTSGTDEQFF.

The chain recombines TRBV2 with TRBJ2-1, with TRBD2 as a possible D gene (5 bases). Germline V gene data show CDR1 as SNHLY and CDR2 as FYNNEI. The CDR3 loop spans 14 amino acids. Trimming pared 8 bases from V and 7 bases from J, leaving 18 bases between. CDR3 region: CASHPRELGNEQFF. The DNA for the CDR3 is TGTGCCAGCCACCCGAGGGAGCTGGGGAATGAGCAGTTCTTC. The full variable domain, with the rest looked up from reference TRBV2 and TRBJ2-1, is EPEVTQTPSHQVTQMGQEVILRCVPISNHLYFYWYRQILGQKVEFLVSFYNNEISEKSEIFDDQFSVERPDGSNFTLKIRSTKLEDSAMYFCASHPRELGNEQFFGPGTRLTVL.

At least ten counts were recorded for this clonotype. V is TRBV5-1 and J is TRBJ2-2; 7 bases align to TRBD1. V was pared by 2 bases and J by 4 bases, with 2 bases of the junction left unmatched. The CDR3 spans 14 residues. CDR1 is SGHRS, CDR2 YFSETQ, per germline. In DNA form, the CDR3 reads TGCGCCAGCAGCTTTCGACAGGGCACCGGGGAGCTGTTTTTT. The encoded protein is CASSFRQGTGELFF.

This chain joins TRBV3-1 and TRBJ1-2; 10 bases are a match to TRBD1. With V trimmed by 2 bases and J by 8 bases, 8 bases remained unmatched. CDR3 length: 15 amino acids. The germline V gene has CDR1 LGHDT and CDR2 YNNKEL (reference sequence). The DNA for the CDR3 is TGTGCCAGCAGCCAATCCGGGACAGGGGACATCGGCTACACCTTC. Its translation: CASSQSGTGDIGYTF.

This clonotype was seen ten or more times. J is TRBJ1-2 and V is TRBV5-1, with a possible D match to TRBD1 (6 bases). The CDR3 extends over 14 amino acids. Deletions cut 4 bases from V and 4 bases from J, with 14 bases between. In germline, CDR1 is SGHRS, CDR2 YFSETQ. CDR3 bases: TGCGCCAGCAGCCCCGCCGGACAGTTCTATGGCTACACCTTC. This translates into CASSPAGQFYGYTF.

Remarks on this clonotype: One base away lies a much larger clone, so this may be a sequencing read error. The CDR3 protein is CCARASGRAISDTQYF. For the CDR3, the DNA is TGCTGTGCTAGAGCTAGCGGGAGGGCCATCTCGGATACGCAGTATTTT. The chain recombines TRBV20-1 with TRBJ2-3; 12 bases are a match to TRBD2. Per the germline V gene, CDR1 is DFQATT and CDR2 is SNEGSKA (reference sequence). The CDR3 sequence is 16 residues long.

The chain employs TRBV6-1 and TRBJ1-1; D possibly corresponds to TRBD1 (5 bases). The CDR3 has 13 amino acids. The germline V gene encodes CDR1 MNHNS and CDR2 SASEGT. CDR3 amino acids: CVNNRGLNTEAFF. The DNA for the CDR3 is TGTGTCAACAATCGGGGCCTGAACACTGAAGCTTTCTTT.

This clonotype has only a few counts. V usage is TRBV6-1 and J usage is TRBJ2-3, with a tentative D call TRBD1 (6 bases). The length of the CDR3 is 15 residues. Trimming removed 6 bases from V and 3 bases from J, with 16 bases in between. Germline values: CDR1 MNHNS, CDR2 SASEGT. The CDR3 region has the DNA TGTGCCAGCAGCATCCTTGGCCAGGGGACAGATACGCAGTATTTT. It encodes CASSILGQGTDTQYF.

The chain recombines TRBV7-2 with TRBJ2-7; D remains ambiguous. Looked up from germline, CDR1 is SGHTA and CDR2 is FQGNSA. Trimming stripped 0 bases from V and 3 bases from J, with 9 bases between. The CDR3 extends over 14 amino acids. The CDR3 is CASSLAPALYEQYF. The CDR3, as DNA: TGTGCCAGCAGCTTAGCGCCAGCGCTCTACGAGCAGTACTTC.

This clonotype was observed a few times. The chain carries TRBV5-1 and TRBJ1-3; a possible D gene is TRBD1 (5 bases). Looked up from germline, CDR1 is SGHRS and CDR2 is YFSETQ. Trimming took 0 bases from V and 3 from J, leaving 10 bases between them. This CDR3 spans 15 amino acids. CDR3 region: CASSLDPGSGNTIYF. The CDR3 coding sequence is TGCGCCAGCAGCTTGGATCCAGGGAGTGGAAACACCATATATTTT.

This clonotype was detected many times. The chain recombines TRBV2 with TRBJ2-7, with 11 positions matching TRBD1. This CDR3 comprises 14 residues. Germline V gene lookup returns CDR1 SNHLY and CDR2 FYNNEI. After removal of 5 bases from V and 5 bases from J, the junction contained 5 bases not matched to a gene. The CDR3 here is CASSFGTGGDEQYF. The CDR3 DNA reads TGTGCCAGCAGTTTTGGGACAGGGGGGGACGAGCAGTACTTC.

This chain uses TRBV7-2 with TRBJ1-2; D is perhaps TRBD1 (6 bases). V gave up 5 bases and J gave up 6 bases, with 16 bases separating them. Germline V lookup: CDR1 SGHTA, CDR2 FQGNSA. The CDR3 extends over 14 amino acids. The DNA for the CDR3 is TGTGCCAGCAGCCCAGGGGACGCTACTAATGGCTACACCTTC. Protein: CASSPGDATNGYTF.

This chain uses TRBV28 with TRBJ2-7, with a possible D match to TRBD2 (5 bases). This CDR3 has 11 amino acids. Between the trimmed V and J ends, which lost 10 bases and 9 bases, there was a span of 16 bases. The germline V gene has CDR1 MDHEN and CDR2 SYDVKM. CDR3 nucleotides: TGTGCCACCTCACCGTTAGGAGGGCAGTACTTC. Protein product: CATSPLGGQYF. The entire variable domain, with the rest obtained from reference TRBV28 and TRBJ2-7, is as follows: DVKVTQSSRYLVKRTGEKVFLECVQDMDHENMFWYRQDPGLGLRLIYFSYDVKMKEKGDIPEGYSVSREKKERFSLILESASTNQTSMYLCATSPLGGQYFGPGTRLTVT.